The 5 T cell receptor beta chains listed next were all sequenced from one sample in a study of T-cell memory formation after mild COVID-19. Each CDR3 protein gets one entry after TCRdb re-called the 5' RACE reads with MiXCR. The data hold 470,000 or so distinct CDR3 sequences, with around 20% observed a single time. Sequencing was performed on PBMCs or a T cell subset sorted from them (not recorded which). These receptors came from an adult woman who had mild COVID-19 (a few samples of this study predate the infection). Cell type and time point are not known.

The genes are TRBV5-6 and TRBJ1-1, with D perhaps matching TRBD1 (5 bases). Trimming removed 2 bases at V and 1 base at J, with 12 bases between. CDR1 and CDR2 (germline): SGHDT, YYEEEE. The CDR3 has 15 amino acids. The CDR3 spells CASSFNPGRNTEAFF. CDR3 nucleotide sequence: TGTGCCAGCAGCTTTAACCCAGGGAGGAACACTGAAGCTTTCTTT.

This clonotype came up a few times. The chain links TRBV11-2 to TRBJ2-1; TRBD1 agrees at 8 bases. Per the germline V gene, CDR1 is SGHAT and CDR2 is FQNNGV. Losses at the gene ends were 4 bases for V and 5 bases for J; bases not matched to a gene: 4. The CDR3 extends over 14 amino acids. CDR3 sequence reads: CASSSTRGHNEQFF. For the CDR3, the DNA is TGTGCCAGCAGCTCAACCAGGGGGCACAATGAGCAGTTCTTC.

This chain connects TRBV9 to TRBJ1-1; no definite D call. With 0 bases removed from V and 4 bases from J, the gap between germline ends came to 10 bases. The length of the CDR3 is 14 residues. Germline CDR1 SGDLS, CDR2 YYNGEE. Here the CDR3 reads CASSVAQKGTEAFF. DNA for the CDR3: TGTGCCAGCAGCGTAGCACAGAAGGGCACTGAAGCTTTCTTT.

This clonotype was counted a single time. The chain combines TRBV9 with TRBJ2-1; 7 nucleotides align to TRBD1. Looked up from germline, CDR1 is SGDLS and CDR2 is YYNGEE. CDR3 length equals 14 residues. V lost 0 bases and J lost 5; bases outside the gene matches: 2. This chain's CDR3 is CASSVEGQDNEQFF. CDR3 DNA: TGTGCCAGCAGCGTAGAAGGACAGGACAATGAGCAGTTCTTC.

As DNA, the CDR3 is TGCGCCAGCAGCCAAGATTTTGTTAGCATAGAGCAGTACTTC. Its translation is CASSQDFVSIEQYF. The V call is TRBV4-3, the J call TRBJ2-7; unclear D gene. Per the germline V gene, CDR1 is LGHNA and CDR2 is YSLEER. This CDR3 spans 14 amino acids. V lost 0 bases, J lost 7 bases, and 13 bases lay in between.